The next 27 T cell receptor beta chains were all read from a single sample in a study of T cells in Graves' hyperthyroidism and ophthalmopathy. RNA transcripts served as the template for amplifying TCR beta CDR3 regions. A set of HTBI primers served as the primers for a first-round RT-PCR of the TCR CDR3. TCRdb used MiXCR to reprocess the multiplex PCR reads, holding one entry per CDR3 protein. The table has around 100,000 distinct CDR3 sequences, 45% to 50% seen once. Sequenced material: blood. The receptors stem from a man in his forties with Graves' hyperthyroidism.

This clonotype was picked up many times. The J gene is TRBJ2-5, the V gene TRBV5-1, with TRBD1 matching 7 bases. V lost 1 base and J lost 5; bases outside the gene matches: 8. This CDR3 spans 15 amino acids. Germline loops: CDR1 SGHRS, CDR2 YFSETQ. The CDR3 sequence is CASSLNTGDGETQYF. DNA of the CDR3: TGCGCCAGCAGCTTGAATACAGGGGATGGGGAGACCCAGTACTTC.

This clonotype came up a few times. With a much larger clone just one base away, this may be a read error. The chain recombines TRBV5-5 with TRBJ1-3, with D hard to call. The V gene's germline CDR1 is SGHKS and CDR2 YYEKEE (reference sequence). The CDR3 is 13 amino acids. V lost 7 bases to trimming and J lost 4 bases, with 12 bases between them. Here the CDR3 DNA reads TGTGCCAGCGACGTTGGGGAGGGAAACACCATATATTTT. It encodes CASDVGEGNTIYF.

This clonotype was recorded at least ten times. The rearrangement joins TRBV6-5 to TRBJ1-3; no definite D call. CDR1 is MNHEY and CDR2 is SVGAGI in the germline V gene. V shed 0 bases and J shed 1 base, with 7 bases lying between them. The CDR3 contains 15 residues. CDR3 DNA sequence: TGTGCCAGCAGTTACTCGGAGGGTTCTGGAAACACCATATATTTT. It specifies CASSYSEGSGNTIYF.

This clonotype has a count of ten or more. J is TRBJ2-2 and V is TRBV20-1; D is undetermined. V lost 0 bases and J lost 7, with 9 bases in between. The CDR3 consists of 13 residues. Germline CDR1 is DFQATT and CDR2 is SNEGSKA (reference sequence). CDR3: CSARDRSHGELFF. The CDR3 region has the DNA TGCAGTGCTAGAGATCGATCCCACGGGGAGCTGTTTTTT.

The chain uses TRBV30 and TRBJ2-7; 7 nucleotides line up with TRBD1. The ends lost 1 base at V and 0 bases at J; junction bases unmatched: 6. There are 15 residues in the CDR3. Germline V gene lookup returns CDR1 GTSNPN and CDR2 SVGIG (reference sequence). This CDR3 is CAWSGEDRSSYEQYF. In nucleotides, the CDR3 is TGTGCCTGGAGTGGAGAGGACAGGAGCTCCTACGAGCAGTACTTC. Based on the CDR3 plus reference TRBV30 and TRBJ2-7, the full variable domain is SQTIHQWPATLVQPVGSPLSLECTVEGTSNPNLYWYRQAAGRGLQLLFYSVGIGQISSEVPQNLSASRPQDRQFILSSKKLLLSDSGFYLCAWSGEDRSSYEQYFGPGTRLTVT.

This clonotype has a single count. The gene calls are TRBV7-9 and TRBJ1-3; 10 bases map to TRBD1. Germline V lookup: CDR1 SEHNR, CDR2 FQNEAQ (reference sequence). Germline trimming cut 5 bases from V and 4 bases from J; bases unmatched to any gene: 14. The CDR3 has 18 residues. CDR3 region: CASSPPTPGTGVGNTIYF. CDR3 coding DNA: TGTGCCAGCAGCCCCCCCACACCCGGGACAGGGGTAGGAAACACCATATATTTT.

J is TRBJ1-3 and V is TRBV10-3; D unresolved. CDR1 and CDR2 from the germline V gene are ENHRY and SYGVKD. The CDR3 totals 15 residues. V lost 11 bases and J lost 4, with 21 bases in between. The CDR3 is CAWSVRGSRGNTIYF. In nucleotides, the CDR3 is TGTGCCTGGAGTGTACGGGGATCGAGAGGAAACACCATATATTTT.

Concerning this clonotype: Since a much larger clone is just one base distant, this may be a read error. V usage is TRBV2 and J usage is TRBJ2-7, with a tentative D call TRBD1 (7 bases). CDR1 SNHLY and CDR2 FYNNEI come from the germline V gene. Trimming cost V 6 bases and J 7 bases, with 16 bases left between them. The CDR3 is 13 residues long. CDR3 amino acids: CASRAIQGGEQYF. In DNA, the CDR3 is TGTGCCAGCAGGGCAATCCAGGGGGGTGAGCAGTACTTC.

This clonotype showed up many times. DNA for the CDR3: TGTGCCAGCAGTTCAGAGGGACACCCGATCAATGAGCAGTTCTTC. Translation gives CASSSEGHPINEQFF. This chain links TRBV12-3 or TRBV12-4 with TRBJ2-1; weak D call: TRBD1 (6 bases). This CDR3 contains 15 residues. Trimming took 4 bases from V and 6 from J, leaving 16 bases between them.

The gene calls are TRBV20-1 and TRBJ2-7; 10 bases are a match to TRBD2. CDR1 is DFQATT, CDR2 SNEGSKA, per germline (reference sequence). CDR3 length equals 14 residues. Trimming cost V 3 bases and J 7 bases; bases outside gene matches: 9. CDR3: CSARGVSGRREQYF. The CDR3 DNA reads TGCAGTGCTAGGGGGGTTAGCGGGAGGAGGGAGCAGTACTTC.

This sequence joins TRBV15 and TRBJ1-2; TRBD1 is a possible D gene (5 bases). Trimming pared 0 bases from V and 8 bases from J, leaving 22 bases between. Looked up from germline, CDR1 is LNHNV and CDR2 is YYDKDF (reference sequence). The CDR3 extends over 17 amino acids. CDR3 DNA: TGTGCCACCAGCAGAGATCGGAGCTCTGGGGCAGTGTCCGGCTACACCTTC. It yields the protein CATSRDRSSGAVSGYTF.

V is TRBV2 and J is TRBJ2-2; D possibly matches TRBD1 or TRBD2 (6 bases each). The CDR3 spans 17 residues. Trimming removed 7 bases at V and 8 bases at J, with 26 bases between. CDR1 SNHLY and CDR2 FYNNEI come from the germline V gene. CDR3 nucleotide sequence: TGTGCCAGCACCCCTCCCCTTGGGGGGCCGCTAGCGGGGGAGCTGTTTTTT. This translates into CASTPPLGGPLAGELFF.

The chain combines TRBV2 with TRBJ1-2, with 8 bases aligning to TRBD1. The CDR3 runs 15 residues. CDR1 is SNHLY and CDR2 is FYNNEI in the germline V gene. Trimming cost V 6 bases and J 7 bases; bases outside gene matches: 13. The CDR3 is CASSLRRTGKFGYTF. CDR3 in DNA: TGTGCCAGCAGCTTAAGGAGGACAGGGAAATTTGGCTACACCTTC. The whole variable domain, filled in from reference TRBV2 and TRBJ1-2, reads EPEVTQTPSHQVTQMGQEVILRCVPISNHLYFYWYRQILGQKVEFLVSFYNNEISEKSEIFDDQFSVERPDGSNFTLKIRSTKLEDSAMYFCASSLRRTGKFGYTFGSGTRLTVV.

Turning to this clonotype: The conserved final phenylalanine or tryptophan is absent from the CDR3, which likely points to a read error. The chain joins TRBV7-2 to TRBJ1-6; TRBD1 is a possible D gene (5 bases). With 5 bases removed from V and 5 bases from J, the gap between germline ends came to 13 bases. The length of the CDR3 is 15 residues. Germline V gene lookup returns CDR1 SGHTA and CDR2 FQGNSA. In nucleotides, the CDR3 is TGTGCCAGCAGCATATACAGGACCAATAATTCACCCCTCCACTCT. Residues: CASSIYRTNNSPLHS.

This chain connects TRBV10-3 to TRBJ2-7; 9 bases fit TRBD2. Germline CDR1 reads ENHRY; CDR2 reads SYGVKD. V dropped 6 bases and J dropped 0; count of bases not matched to a gene: 6. The CDR3 covers 15 residues. CDR3 loop: CAISTSGWNSYEQYF. The CDR3 DNA reads as TGTGCCATCAGCACTAGCGGGTGGAACTCCTACGAGCAGTACTTC.

This clonotype was recorded once. This rearrangement joins TRBV10-3 to TRBJ2-1; 11 nucleotides align to TRBD2. The CDR3 spans 16 residues. The V gene end was trimmed by 4 bases and the J gene end by 9 bases; junction bases not matched to a gene: 11. From germline, CDR1 is ENHRY and CDR2 SYGVKD. The DNA for the CDR3 is TGTGCCATCAGTGTCTTCCTAGCGGGAGGTAGGGGTGAGCAGTTCTTC. Residues: CAISVFLAGGRGEQFF.

This clonotype appeared many times. The V call is TRBV6-1, the J call TRBJ2-7; 9 bases agree with TRBD1. This CDR3 comprises 14 residues. Germline values: CDR1 MNHNS, CDR2 SASEGT. The V gene end was trimmed by 6 bases and the J gene end by 5 bases; junction bases not matched to a gene: 8. CDR3 sequence reads: CASRRRDREDEQYF. CDR3 nucleotides: TGTGCCAGCAGACGCCGGGACAGGGAAGACGAGCAGTACTTC.

This clonotype was observed many times. The rearrangement joins TRBV7-9 to TRBJ2-7, with unresolved D. V was pared by 5 bases and J by 4 bases, with 9 bases between. The CDR3 spans 12 residues. Germline values: CDR1 SEHNR, CDR2 FQNEAQ (reference sequence). The CDR3 region is CASSHGTYEQYF. The CDR3 DNA reads as TGTGCCAGCAGCCACGGTACTTACGAGCAGTACTTC.

This clonotype was seen repeatedly, ten times or more. This chain links TRBV3-1 with TRBJ2-7; D call uncertain. Germline V gives CDR1 LGHDT, CDR2 YNNKEL (reference sequence). CDR3 length: 12 amino acids. Trimming took off 3 bases at V and 7 bases at J, with 10 bases between the two ends. The DNA of the CDR3 is TGTGCCAGCAGCCAGGGAAACGGTGAGCAGTACTTC. It encodes CASSQGNGEQYF.

Many counts were recorded for this clonotype. CDR3: CATSEASGRYSYNEQFF. The CDR3 DNA reads as TGTGCCACCAGTGAGGCTAGCGGGAGGTACTCCTACAATGAGCAGTTCTTC. The V call is TRBV24-1, the J call TRBJ2-1, with 11 positions matching TRBD2. CDR1 and CDR2 (germline): KGHDR, SFDVKD. V lost 4 bases and J lost 0; bases outside the gene matches: 4. This CDR3 comprises 17 residues.

The V call is TRBV29-1, the J call TRBJ2-3; TRBD2 aligns across 8 bases. Unmatched junction bases numbered 12, after V lost 8 bases and J lost 5 bases. Germline CDR1 SQVTM, CDR2 ANQGSEA. The CDR3 runs to 14 residues. CDR3 amino acids: CSLVAGWGGDTQYF. For the CDR3, the DNA is TGCAGCTTAGTAGCGGGGTGGGGGGGAGATACGCAGTATTTT.

This clonotype was recorded only once. The V gene is TRBV2, the J gene TRBJ2-2, with D perhaps TRBD1 or TRBD2 (5 bases each). The germline V gene encodes CDR1 SNHLY and CDR2 FYNNEI. This CDR3 comprises 15 residues. V lost 4 bases to trimming and J lost 6 bases, with 15 bases between them. The CDR3 region has the DNA TGTGCCAGCAGTGGAAGAGGGACGGTACCCGGGGAGCTGTTTTTT. This codes for CASSGRGTVPGELFF.

This clonotype was seen at least ten times. The chain carries TRBV14 and TRBJ1-3; D remains unclear. Between the trimmed V and J ends, which lost 10 bases and 5 bases, there was a span of 15 bases. CDR3 length: 13 amino acids. Germline-derived CDR1 and CDR2 are SGHDN and FVKESK. In DNA, the CDR3 is TGTGCCAACCTAGGACGGGTGAGAAACACCATATATTTT. It is translated as CANLGRVRNTIYF.

In this sample, this clonotype is medium-sized (0.01 to 0.1%). V and J are TRBV11-2 and TRBJ2-3; 7 bases align to TRBD2. The CDR3 totals 16 residues. The V gene end was trimmed by 0 bases and the J gene end by 1 base; junction bases not matched to a gene: 4. Germline V CDR1 and CDR2: SGHAT, FQNNGV. The CDR3 protein is CASSLDLGRGTDTQYF. The CDR3 DNA reads as TGTGCCAGCAGCTTAGATTTGGGGAGGGGCACAGATACGCAGTATTTT. Complete variable domain (other parts from reference TRBV11-2 and TRBJ2-3): EAGVAQSPRYKIIEKRQSVAFWCNPISGHATLYWYQQILGQGPKLLIQFQNNGVVDDSQLPKDRFSAERLKGVDSTLKIQPAKLEDSAVYLCASSLDLGRGTDTQYFGPGTRLTVL.

This clonotype was observed a handful of times. V is TRBV2 and J is TRBJ2-3; a possible D gene is TRBD2 (6 bases). Trimming removed 6 bases from V and 3 bases from J, with 10 bases in between. This CDR3 is built from 13 residues. The germline V gene encodes CDR1 SNHLY and CDR2 FYNNEI. The CDR3 loop reads CASRRDSTDTQYF. The CDR3 DNA sequence: TGTGCCAGCAGGAGGGACTCGACAGATACGCAGTATTTT.

A note on this clonotype: The junction does not match germline at one end; this may be a read error. The chain recombines TRBV25-1 with TRBJ2-1; D is unclear. Germline-derived CDR1 and CDR2 are MGHDK and SYGVNS. This CDR3 comprises 10 residues. CDR3 bases: TGTACCAGCAGTGGTTATGAGCGGTTCTTC. Translating gives CTSSGYERFF.

About this clonotype: A much more abundant neighbour one base away suggests this may be a read error. This sequence joins TRBV20-1 and TRBJ2-1; 12 bases fit TRBD2. In germline, CDR1 is DFQATT, CDR2 SNEGSKA (reference sequence). The CDR3 is 17 amino acids. CDR3 sequence: CSASGPLAGGLYNGQFF. The DNA of the CDR3 is TGCAGTGCTAGCGGTCCCCTAGCGGGAGGGTTATACAATGGGCAGTTCTTC.